Below are 25 T cell receptor beta chains sequenced from a single sample in a study of cytomegalovirus exposure and HLA in healthy donors. PCR was performed using 60 Vbeta and 13 Jbeta primers. TCRdb's table, derived via immunoSEQ multiplex PCR, lists solely in-frame clones and lacks some. This table has over 250,000 clones, roughly 85% appearing once. The sequenced sample consisted of PBMCs. Receptors originate from a man aged 35 to 55 in good health and CMV-seropositive.

This chain connects TRBV28 to TRBJ2-2; 12 nucleotides agree with TRBD2. The ends lost 6 bases at V and 1 base at J; junction bases unmatched: 6. This CDR3 is 17 amino acids long. Germline CDR1 reads MDHEN; CDR2 reads SYDVKM. CDR3 in amino acids: CASRFSSGRENTGELFF. The CDR3, as DNA: TGTGCCAGCAGATTCTCTAGCGGGAGGGAGAACACCGGGGAGCTGTTTTTT.

V and J are TRBV2 and TRBJ1-4; D uncertain. CDR3 size: 15 residues. The V gene lost 6 bases and the J gene lost 4 bases, with 15 bases spanning the gap. CDR1 and CDR2 from the germline V gene are SNHLY and FYNNEI. In DNA, the CDR3 is TGTGCCAGCAGCCAGACGGGGTCTGGTAATGAAAAACTGTTTTTT. Translating it yields CASSQTGSGNEKLFF.

This chain joins TRBV6-6 and TRBJ2-1; 10 bases map to TRBD1. Germline-derived CDR1 and CDR2 are MNHNY and SVGAGI (reference sequence). This CDR3 region has 13 residues. Trimming took 6 bases from V and 8 from J; bases not matched to a gene: 4. The CDR3 nucleotides are TGTGCCAGCAGACGGGACAGGGGTGATGAGCAGTTCTTC. It specifies CASRRDRGDEQFF.

The chain recombines TRBV6-5 with TRBJ2-1; a possible D gene is TRBD1 (6 bases). This CDR3 has 11 residues. V was shortened by 6 bases and J by 10 bases, with 10 bases between the two germline ends. Germline lookup yields CDR1 MNHEY and CDR2 SVGAGI. The DNA for the CDR3 is TGTGCCAGCAGCAGGGGCGAAGAGCAGTTCTTC. It translates to CASSRGEEQFF.

The rearrangement links TRBV21-1 to TRBJ2-7; the listed D gene, TRBD1, was not tested against the DNA. TRBV21-1 is a known pseudogene. The CDR3 contains 15 residues. The CDR3 nucleotides are TGTGCCAGCAGCAAAAGGGACAGTGTGGGAGACGAGCAGTACTTC. The encoded protein is CASSKRDSVGDEQYF.

The genes are TRBV5-6 and TRBJ1-2; 7 nucleotides agree with TRBD1. The germline gives CDR1 SGHDT, CDR2 YYEEEE. This CDR3 is built from 16 residues. The J segment lost 1 base and the V segment lost 0 bases, leaving 6 bases of the junction unmatched. CDR3 bases: TGTGCCAGCAGCTTGGTGGGGACAGAATATAACTATGGCTACACCTTC. Residues: CASSLVGTEYNYGYTF. The full variable domain, completed using reference TRBV5-6 and TRBJ1-2, is DAGVTQSPTHLIKTRGQQVTLRCSPKSGHDTVSWYQQALGQGPQFIFQYYEEEERQRGNFPDRFSGHQFPNYSSELNVNALLLGDSALYLCASSLVGTEYNYGYTFGSGTRLTVV.

This clone was detected once. The chain joins TRBV4-2 to TRBJ2-3; weak D call: TRBD2 (6 bases). The CDR3 is 19 residues long. V lost 0 bases, J lost 1 base, and 20 bases lay in between. Germline-derived CDR1 and CDR2 are LGHNA and YNFKEQ. In nucleotides, the CDR3 is TGTGCCAGCAGCCAAGAACGGCGGGACCTAGCCTCCGGCACAGATACGCAGTATTTT. Translation gives CASSQERRDLASGTDTQYF.

The CDR3 DNA sequence: TGTGCCAGCAGTTCCCCCATGCAGTCCTACGAGCAGTACTTC. Translating it yields CASSSPMQSYEQYF. This chain connects TRBV27 to TRBJ2-7; D is ambiguous. Trimming removed 4 bases from V and 1 base from J, with 11 bases in between. The CDR3 is made up of 14 amino acids. The germline gives CDR1 MNHEY, CDR2 SMNVEV (reference sequence).

The rearrangement joins TRBV27 to TRBJ2-1, with TRBD2 matching over 12 bases. CDR1 and CDR2 (germline): MNHEY, SMNVEV (reference sequence). The CDR3 length is 16 residues. V shed 4 bases and J 6 bases; nucleotides not matched to a gene: 7. CDR3 loop: CASSSPVTSGSNEQFF. CDR3 bases: TGTGCCAGCAGTTCACCCGTGACTAGCGGGAGCAATGAGCAGTTCTTC.

The V call is TRBV2, the J call TRBJ1-5; a weak D match, TRBD1 (6 bases). Germline CDR1 reads SNHLY; CDR2 reads FYNNEI. The V end was cut by 0 bases, the J end by 5 bases, with 11 bases between. CDR3 size: 15 residues. This CDR3 is CASSEARGRYQPQHF. The CDR3 region has the DNA TGTGCCAGCAGTGAAGCCAGGGGACGGTATCAGCCCCAGCATTTT.

V gene TRBV27 combines with J gene TRBJ2-7; 10 bases map to TRBD2. The CDR3 covers 14 residues. CDR1 and CDR2 from the germline V gene are MNHEY and SMNVEV (reference sequence). The V segment lost 6 bases and the J segment 4 bases; nucleotides outside the gene matches: 6. The CDR3 sequence: CASSTTSGNYEQYF. The CDR3 region has the DNA TGTGCCAGCAGCACAACTAGCGGGAATTACGAGCAGTACTTC.

This clone was counted a few times. This rearrangement joins TRBV4-2 to TRBJ1-3; D is unclear. CDR1 and CDR2 from the germline V gene are LGHNA and YNFKEQ. The CDR3 is 13 amino acids. The V end lost 2 bases, the J end lost 3 bases, and 5 bases lay between the germline ends. The CDR3 protein is CASSQKHGNTIYF. The CDR3 DNA is TGTGCCAGCAGCCAAAAGCATGGAAACACCATATATTTT.

Notes on this clone: An end of the junction differs from the germline gene, which may be a read error. The V gene is TRBV7-9, the J gene TRBJ2-2, with TRBD1 as a possible D gene (5 bases). The CDR3 consists of 13 residues. The germline CDR1 and CDR2 sequences are SEHNR and FQNEAQ (reference sequence). This CDR3 reads CASRLDSTGELFF. The DNA of the CDR3 is TGTGCCAGCAGATTAGACAGCACCGGGGAGCTGTTTTTT.

This rearrangement joins TRBV7-9 to TRBJ2-7, with D unclear. CDR1 and CDR2 (germline): SEHNR, FQNEAQ (reference sequence). The germline V and J ends were trimmed by 5 bases and 7 bases, with 15 bases remaining between them. The CDR3 extends over 13 amino acids. CDR3 in DNA: TGTGCCAGCAGCCCTATCGAGAATGCGGAGCAGTACTTC. Residues: CASSPIENAEQYF.

This clone was found once. The J gene is TRBJ2-7, the V gene TRBV11-2; D is undetermined. From germline, CDR1 is SGHAT and CDR2 FQNNGV. CDR3 length: 13 residues. The V end lost 0 bases, the J end lost 6 bases, and 9 bases lay between the germline ends. The CDR3 is CASSLEESPEQYF. CDR3 nucleotide sequence: TGTGCCAGCAGCTTAGAGGAGTCGCCCGAGCAGTACTTC.

Remarks on this clone: The germline gene is not matched at one end of the junction; a read error may be the cause. The chain combines TRBV7-9 with TRBJ2-7; 7 nucleotides line up with TRBD2. The V gene's germline CDR1 is SEHNR and CDR2 FQNEAQ (reference sequence). The CDR3 contains 14 residues. CDR3 region: CSSSLGGTIYEQYF. DNA of the CDR3: TGTTCCAGCAGCTTGGGGGGGACGATCTACGAGCAGTACTTC.

In DNA form, the CDR3 reads TGTGCCAGCAGTTCCCAGCGGGGCGACCGCCCGGAGCAGTTCTTC. Its translation is CASSSQRGDRPEQFF. V and J are TRBV27 and TRBJ2-1; 7 nucleotides align to TRBD2. V gave up 4 bases and J gave up 10 bases; unmatched junction bases: 13. CDR3 length equals 15 residues. CDR1 is MNHEY and CDR2 is SMNVEV in the germline V gene (reference sequence).

This chain links TRBV29-1 with TRBJ2-7; 8 positions agree with TRBD1. The V segment lost 7 bases and the J segment 2 bases; nucleotides outside the gene matches: 10. Germline CDR1 is SQVTM and CDR2 is ANQGSEA. The CDR3 contains 14 residues. CDR3 coding DNA: TGCAGCGCCGGACCCGGGACAGGCCCCTACGAGCAGTACTTC. Amino acids: CSAGPGTGPYEQYF.

V and J are TRBV7-9 and TRBJ2-3; no firm D call. The CDR3 spans 13 residues. Deletions cut 5 bases from V and 4 bases from J, with 10 bases between. Per germline, CDR1 SEHNR and CDR2 FQNEAQ (reference sequence). The CDR3 DNA reads as TGTGCCAGCAGCCCGTCCGGGTCAGATACGCAGTATTTT. Residues: CASSPSGSDTQYF.

The rearrangement links TRBV29-1 to TRBJ2-2; D is possibly TRBD2 (6 bases). CDR3 length: 15 amino acids. Germline CDR1 is SQVTM and CDR2 is ANQGSEA. Trimming removed 1 base from V and 5 bases from J, with 14 bases in between. The CDR3 DNA sequence: TGCAGCGTTGAAGCCTCCGGGGAGGAAACCGGGGAGCTGTTTTTT. Its translation is CSVEASGEETGELFF.

The V and J genes are TRBV5-1 and TRBJ1-4; D unresolved. V dropped 2 bases and J dropped 0 bases, with 5 bases sitting between them. CDR1 is SGHRS and CDR2 is YFSETQ in the germline V gene. This CDR3 region has 14 residues. CDR3 nucleotides: TGCGCCAGCAGCTTCGGAGCAACTAATGAAAAACTGTTTTTT. This gives the protein CASSFGATNEKLFF.

The chain is built from TRBV7-9 and TRBJ2-3; D might be TRBD2 (5 bases). This CDR3 contains 15 residues. V shed 6 bases and J shed 0 bases, with 13 bases lying between them. In germline, CDR1 is SEHNR, CDR2 FQNEAQ (reference sequence). CDR3 in amino acids: CASSLLAGSTDTQYF. In DNA, the CDR3 is TGTGCCAGCAGTCTCCTAGCAGGAAGCACAGATACGCAGTATTTT.

The rearrangement links TRBV5-1 to TRBJ2-7; 8 bases are shared with TRBD1. Looked up from germline, CDR1 is SGHRS and CDR2 is YFSETQ. Trimming cost V 5 bases and J 4 bases; bases outside gene matches: 11. CDR3 length: 15 amino acids. The CDR3 loop reads CASRSGAGGQYEQYF. In nucleotides, the CDR3 is TGCGCCAGCAGGTCCGGGGCAGGGGGCCAGTACGAGCAGTACTTC.

This CDR3 reads CASKKDPGLAAYNEQFF. The CDR3 DNA reads TGTGCCAGCAAGAAAGACCCGGGACTAGCGGCCTACAATGAGCAGTTCTTC. The genes are TRBV7-6 and TRBJ2-1; 11 positions match TRBD2. This CDR3 region has 17 residues. V was pared by 7 bases and J by 2 bases, with 10 bases of the junction left unmatched. From germline, CDR1 is SGHVS and CDR2 FNYEAQ.

The chain couples TRBV5-1 to TRBJ2-5, with 7 nucleotides matching TRBD1. CDR1 SGHRS and CDR2 YFSETQ come from the germline V gene. CDR3 length equals 13 residues. After removal of 0 bases from V and 5 bases from J, the junction contained 1 base not matched to a gene. CDR3 sequence (DNA): TGCGCCAGCAGCTTGGACAGGGGCGAGACCCAGTACTTC. It codes for CASSLDRGETQYF.